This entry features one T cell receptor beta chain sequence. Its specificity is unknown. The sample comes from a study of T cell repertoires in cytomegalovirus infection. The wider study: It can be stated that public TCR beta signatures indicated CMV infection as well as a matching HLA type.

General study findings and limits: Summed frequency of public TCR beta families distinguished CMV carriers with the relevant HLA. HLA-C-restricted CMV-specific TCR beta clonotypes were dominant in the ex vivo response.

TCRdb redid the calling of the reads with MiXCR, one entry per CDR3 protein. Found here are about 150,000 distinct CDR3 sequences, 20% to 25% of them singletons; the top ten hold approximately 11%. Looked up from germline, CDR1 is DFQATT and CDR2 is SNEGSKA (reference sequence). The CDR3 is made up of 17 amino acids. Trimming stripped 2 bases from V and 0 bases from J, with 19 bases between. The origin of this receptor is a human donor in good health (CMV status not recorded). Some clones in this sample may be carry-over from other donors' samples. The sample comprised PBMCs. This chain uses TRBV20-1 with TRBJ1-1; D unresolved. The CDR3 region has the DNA TGCAGTGCTAGACAGCCCGATGGCTTCATCATGAACACTGAAGCTTTCTTT. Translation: CSARQPDGFIMNTEAFF.